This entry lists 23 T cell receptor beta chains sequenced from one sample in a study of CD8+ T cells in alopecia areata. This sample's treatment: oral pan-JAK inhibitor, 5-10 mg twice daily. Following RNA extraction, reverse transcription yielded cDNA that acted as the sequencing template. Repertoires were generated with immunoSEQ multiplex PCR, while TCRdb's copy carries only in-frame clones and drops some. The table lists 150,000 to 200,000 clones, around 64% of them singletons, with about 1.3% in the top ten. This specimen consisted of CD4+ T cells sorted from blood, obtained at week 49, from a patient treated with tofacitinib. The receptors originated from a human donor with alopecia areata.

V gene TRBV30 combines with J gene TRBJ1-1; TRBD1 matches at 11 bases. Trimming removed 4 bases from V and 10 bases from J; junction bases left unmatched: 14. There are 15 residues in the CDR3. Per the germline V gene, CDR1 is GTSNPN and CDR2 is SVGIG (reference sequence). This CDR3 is CAWTLRGQGAQGAFF. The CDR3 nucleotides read TGTGCCTGGACGCTGAGAGGACAGGGGGCTCAGGGAGCTTTCTTT.

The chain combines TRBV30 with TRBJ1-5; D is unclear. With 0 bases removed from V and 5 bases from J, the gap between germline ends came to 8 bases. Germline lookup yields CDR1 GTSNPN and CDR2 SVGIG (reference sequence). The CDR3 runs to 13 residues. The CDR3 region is CAWSVGEDQPQHF. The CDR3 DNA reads TGTGCCTGGAGTGTAGGCGAAGATCAGCCCCAGCATTTT.

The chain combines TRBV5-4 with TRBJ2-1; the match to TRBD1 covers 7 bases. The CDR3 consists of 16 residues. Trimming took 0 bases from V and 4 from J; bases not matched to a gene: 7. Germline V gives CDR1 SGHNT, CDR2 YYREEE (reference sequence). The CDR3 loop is CASSLAGTGVYNEQFF. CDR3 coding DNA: TGTGCCAGCAGCTTGGCTGGAACAGGGGTGTACAATGAGCAGTTCTTC. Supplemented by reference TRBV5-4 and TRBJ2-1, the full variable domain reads ETGVTQSPTHLIKTRGQQVTLRCSSQSGHNTVSWYQQALGQGPQFIFQYYREEENGRGNFPPRFSGLQFPNYSSELNVNALELDDSALYLCASSLAGTGVYNEQFFGPGTRLTVL.

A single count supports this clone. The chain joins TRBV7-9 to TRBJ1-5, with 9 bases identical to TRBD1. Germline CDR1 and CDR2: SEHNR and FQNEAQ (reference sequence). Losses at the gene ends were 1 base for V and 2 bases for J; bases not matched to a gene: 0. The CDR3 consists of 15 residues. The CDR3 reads CASSLGTGGNQPQHF. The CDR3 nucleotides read TGTGCCAGCAGCTTAGGGACAGGGGGCAATCAGCCCCAGCATTTT. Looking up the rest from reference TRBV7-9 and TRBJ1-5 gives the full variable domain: DTGVSQNPRHKITKRGQNVTFRCDPISEHNRLYWYRQTLGQGPEFLTYFQNEAQLEKSRLLSDRFSAERPKGSFSTLEIQRTEQGDSAMYLCASSLGTGGNQPQHFGDGTRLSIL.

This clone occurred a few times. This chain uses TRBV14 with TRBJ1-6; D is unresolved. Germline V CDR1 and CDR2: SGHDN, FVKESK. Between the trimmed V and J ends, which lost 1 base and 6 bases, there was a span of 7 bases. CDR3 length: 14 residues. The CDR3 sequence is CASSQGLTNSPLHF. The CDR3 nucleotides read TGTGCCAGCAGCCAAGGATTAACTAATTCACCCCTCCACTTT. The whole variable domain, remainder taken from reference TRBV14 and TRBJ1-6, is EAGVTQFPSHSVIEKGQTVTLRCDPISGHDNLYWYRRVMGKEIKFLLHFVKESKQDESGMPNNRFLAERTGGTYSTLKVQPAELEDSGVYFCASSQGLTNSPLHFGNGTRLTVT.

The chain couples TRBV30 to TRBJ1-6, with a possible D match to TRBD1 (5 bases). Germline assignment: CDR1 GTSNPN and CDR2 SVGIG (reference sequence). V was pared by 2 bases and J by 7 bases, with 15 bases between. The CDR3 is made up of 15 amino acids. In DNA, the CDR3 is TGTGCCTGGAGTTCGGGGGGTCCTTCCAATTCACCCCTCCACTTT. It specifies CAWSSGGPSNSPLHF.

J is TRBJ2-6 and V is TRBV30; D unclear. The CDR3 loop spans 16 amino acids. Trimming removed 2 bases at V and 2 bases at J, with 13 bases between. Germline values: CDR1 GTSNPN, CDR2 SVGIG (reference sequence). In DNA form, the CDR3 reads TGTGCCTGGAGTTCTAAATCAGCCACTGGGGCCAACGTCCTGACTTTC. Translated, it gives CAWSSKSATGANVLTF.

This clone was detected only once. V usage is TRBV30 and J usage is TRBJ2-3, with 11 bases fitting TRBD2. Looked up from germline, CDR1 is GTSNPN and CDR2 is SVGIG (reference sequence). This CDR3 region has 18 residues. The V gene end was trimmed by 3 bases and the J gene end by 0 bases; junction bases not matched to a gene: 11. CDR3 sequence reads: CAWRRLAGMRRSTDTQYF. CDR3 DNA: TGTGCCTGGAGAAGACTAGCGGGGATGCGAAGGAGCACAGATACGCAGTATTTT.

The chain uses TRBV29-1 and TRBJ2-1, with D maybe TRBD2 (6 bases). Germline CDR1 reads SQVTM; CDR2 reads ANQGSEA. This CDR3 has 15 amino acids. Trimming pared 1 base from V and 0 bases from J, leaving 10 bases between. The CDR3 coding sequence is TGCAGCGTTGAAGTGGGAGGCTACTCCTACAATGAGCAGTTCTTC. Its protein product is CSVEVGGYSYNEQFF.

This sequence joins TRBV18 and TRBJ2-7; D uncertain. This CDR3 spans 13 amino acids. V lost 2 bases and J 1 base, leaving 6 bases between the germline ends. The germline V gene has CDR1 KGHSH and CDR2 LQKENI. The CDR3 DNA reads TGTGCCAGCTCACCAACAAATTCCTACGAGCAGTACTTC. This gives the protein CASSPTNSYEQYF.

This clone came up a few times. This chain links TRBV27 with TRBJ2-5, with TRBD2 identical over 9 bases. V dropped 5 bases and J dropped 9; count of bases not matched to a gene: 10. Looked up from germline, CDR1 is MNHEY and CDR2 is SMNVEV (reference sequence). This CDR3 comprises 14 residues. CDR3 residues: CASSPGLAKEAQYF. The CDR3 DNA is TGTGCCAGCAGTCCAGGACTAGCGAAGGAGGCCCAGTACTTC.

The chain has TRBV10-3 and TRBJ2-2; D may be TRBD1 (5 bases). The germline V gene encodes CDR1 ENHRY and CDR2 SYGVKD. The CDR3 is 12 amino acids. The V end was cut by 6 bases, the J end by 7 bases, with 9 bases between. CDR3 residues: CAIRQGYGELFF. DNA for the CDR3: TGTGCCATCAGGCAGGGTTACGGGGAGCTGTTTTTT.

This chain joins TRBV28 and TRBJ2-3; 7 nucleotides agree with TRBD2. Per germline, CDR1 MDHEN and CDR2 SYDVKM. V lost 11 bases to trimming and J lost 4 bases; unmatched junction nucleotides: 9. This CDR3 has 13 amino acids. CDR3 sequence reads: CAAGVHSADTQYF. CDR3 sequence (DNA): TGTGCCGCGGGGGTACACAGCGCAGATACGCAGTATTTT.

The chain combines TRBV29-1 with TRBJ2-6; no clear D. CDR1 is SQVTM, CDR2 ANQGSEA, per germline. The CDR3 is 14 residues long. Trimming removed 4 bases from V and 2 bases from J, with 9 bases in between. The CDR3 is CSVAAEPGANVLTF. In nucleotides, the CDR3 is TGCAGCGTTGCGGCGGAGCCTGGGGCCAACGTCCTGACTTTC.

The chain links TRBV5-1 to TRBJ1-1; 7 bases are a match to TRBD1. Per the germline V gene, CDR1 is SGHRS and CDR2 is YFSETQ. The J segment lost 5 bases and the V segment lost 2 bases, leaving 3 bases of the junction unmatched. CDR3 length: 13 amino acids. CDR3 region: CASSLRQGTEAFF. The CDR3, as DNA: TGCGCCAGCAGCTTACGACAGGGAACTGAAGCTTTCTTT.

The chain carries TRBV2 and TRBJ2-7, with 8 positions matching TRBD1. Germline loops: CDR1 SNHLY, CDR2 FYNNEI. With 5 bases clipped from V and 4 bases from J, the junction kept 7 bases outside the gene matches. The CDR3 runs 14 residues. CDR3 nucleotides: TGTGCCAGCAGTAAGACAGGGGAAAGTTACGAGCAGTACTTC. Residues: CASSKTGESYEQYF.

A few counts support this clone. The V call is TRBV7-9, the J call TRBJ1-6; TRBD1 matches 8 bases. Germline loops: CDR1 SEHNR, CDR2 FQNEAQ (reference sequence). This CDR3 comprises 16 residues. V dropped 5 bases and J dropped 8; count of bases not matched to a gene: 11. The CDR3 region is CASSGEGNRGDSPLHF. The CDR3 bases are TGTGCCAGCAGCGGAGAGGGAAACAGGGGGGATTCACCCCTCCACTTT. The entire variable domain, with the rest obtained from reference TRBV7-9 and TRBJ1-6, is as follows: DTGVSQNPRHKITKRGQNVTFRCDPISEHNRLYWYRQTLGQGPEFLTYFQNEAQLEKSRLLSDRFSAERPKGSFSTLEIQRTEQGDSAMYLCASSGEGNRGDSPLHFGNGTRLTVT.

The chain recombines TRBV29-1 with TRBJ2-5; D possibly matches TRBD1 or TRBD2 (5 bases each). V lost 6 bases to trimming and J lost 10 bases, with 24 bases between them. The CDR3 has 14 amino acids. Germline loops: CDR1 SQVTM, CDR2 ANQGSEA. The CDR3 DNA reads TGCAGCGTGGATACCGGGACCCACGGGGAAAACCAGTACTTC. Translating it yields CSVDTGTHGENQYF. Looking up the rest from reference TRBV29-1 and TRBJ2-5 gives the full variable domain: SAVISQKPSRDICQRGTSLTIQCQVDSQVTMMFWYRQQPGQSLTLIATANQGSEATYESGFVIDKFPISRPNLTFSTLTVSNMSPEDSSIYLCSVDTGTHGENQYFGPGTRLLVL.

In nucleotides, the CDR3 is TGCGCCAGCAGCTTCGGATCTCTCACCGGGGAGCTGTTTTTT. It specifies CASSFGSLTGELFF. The chain is built from TRBV5-1 and TRBJ2-2, with D unresolved. CDR3 length: 14 amino acids. In germline, CDR1 is SGHRS, CDR2 YFSETQ. With 2 bases removed from V and 4 bases from J, the gap between germline ends came to 9 bases.

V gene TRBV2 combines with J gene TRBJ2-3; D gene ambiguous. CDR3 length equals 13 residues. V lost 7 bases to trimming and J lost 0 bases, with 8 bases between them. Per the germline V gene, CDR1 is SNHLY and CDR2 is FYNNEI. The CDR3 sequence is CASTAWSTDTQYF. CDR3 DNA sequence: TGTGCCAGCACCGCATGGAGCACAGATACGCAGTATTTT.

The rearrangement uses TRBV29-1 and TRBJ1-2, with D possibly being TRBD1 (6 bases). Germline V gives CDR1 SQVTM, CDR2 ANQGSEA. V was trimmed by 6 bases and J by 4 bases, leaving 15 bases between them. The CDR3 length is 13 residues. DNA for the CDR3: TGCAGCGTAGACGACAGGTCCAGCTATGGCTACACCTTC. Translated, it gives CSVDDRSSYGYTF.

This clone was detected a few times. The CDR3 DNA reads as TGCGCCAGCAGTGACTCAGGGAGGAGTGGCTACACCTTC. Translation gives CASSDSGRSGYTF. The chain is built from TRBV10-2 and TRBJ1-2, with D possibly TRBD1 on 5 matching bases. CDR1 and CDR2 from the germline V gene are WSHSY and SAAADI. Trimming removed 3 bases at V and 7 bases at J, with 12 bases between. The length of the CDR3 is 13 residues.

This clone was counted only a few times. The CDR3 sequence: CASSPRDRASEKLFF. The CDR3 DNA is TGTGCCAGCAGCCCTCGGGACAGGGCCTCGGAAAAACTGTTTTTT. V and J are TRBV7-6 and TRBJ1-4, with TRBD1 matching over 9 bases. The CDR3 runs to 15 residues. The germline gives CDR1 SGHVS, CDR2 FNYEAQ. V trimming: 5 bases; J trimming: 8 bases; junction bases outside the gene matches: 9. The entire variable domain, with the rest obtained from reference TRBV7-6 and TRBJ1-4, is as follows: GAGVSQSPRYKVTKRGQDVALRCDPISGHVSLYWYRQALGQGPEFLTYFNYEAQQDKSGLPNDRFSAERPEGSISTLTIQRTEQRDSAMYRCASSPRDRASEKLFFGSGTQLSVL.